A single sample gave rise to the 11 T cell receptor beta chains below, sequenced in a study of regulatory T cells in long-lasting Graves disease. TCR beta libraries were built with iRepertoire HTBI primers and Arm-PCR of CDR3 regions. Using its own MiXCR run on the multiplex PCR reads, TCRdb lists one record per CDR3 protein. Found here are roughly 500,000 distinct CDR3 sequences, roughly 13% of them singletons; the top ten hold roughly 9.7%. Time point here: newly diagnosed GD, antithyroid drugs for less than 3 months. PBMC-derived RNA was used for the TCR library. A further study also used this sample, focusing on T cells in Graves' hyperthyroidism and ophthalmopathy.

Source: peripheral blood mononuclear cells (PBMCs), taken at new diagnosis, from a patient treated with antithyroid drugs. These TCRs come from a man aged 30 to 39 with Graves disease.

This clonotype occurred a few times. The rearrangement uses TRBV19 and TRBJ2-1, with D tentatively TRBD2 (5 bases). The CDR3 loop spans 15 amino acids. Between the trimmed V and J ends, which lost 3 bases and 5 bases, there was a span of 14 bases. The germline CDR1 and CDR2 sequences are LNHDA and SQIVND (reference sequence). The CDR3: CASSMRTSGNNEQFF. As DNA, the CDR3 is TGTGCCAGTAGTATGCGGACTTCGGGGAACAATGAGCAGTTCTTC.

In this sample, this clonotype turned up a few times. The chain is built from TRBV27 and TRBJ2-3, with 8 bases that match TRBD2. Germline loops: CDR1 MNHEY, CDR2 SMNVEV (reference sequence). After removal of 4 bases from V and 7 bases from J, the junction contained 10 bases not matched to a gene. This CDR3 has 15 residues. The CDR3 nucleotides read TGTGCCAGCAGTTCGGGGGGGAGGGCCAGAAATACGCAGTATTTT. It is translated as CASSSGGRARNTQYF.

There are many counts of this clonotype. The CDR3 nucleotides are TGTGCCAGCAGTGAACAGGGGGCGAACACTGAAGCTTTCTTT. It is translated as CASSEQGANTEAFF. The chain is built from TRBV2 and TRBJ1-1; TRBD1 agrees at 8 bases. Looked up from germline, CDR1 is SNHLY and CDR2 is FYNNEI. CDR3 size: 14 residues. Unmatched junction bases numbered 0, after V lost 2 bases and J lost 1 base. The variable domain in full, with the rest retrieved from reference TRBV2 and TRBJ1-1, is EPEVTQTPSHQVTQMGQEVILRCVPISNHLYFYWYRQILGQKVEFLVSFYNNEISEKSEIFDDQFSVERPDGSNFTLKIRSTKLEDSAMYFCASSEQGANTEAFFGQGTRLTVV.

The table lists this clonotype with many counts. The rearrangement joins TRBV25-1 to TRBJ2-7; D uncertain. This CDR3 is built from 13 residues. The germline gives CDR1 MGHDK, CDR2 SYGVNS. Trimming removed 2 bases from V and 0 bases from J, with 5 bases in between. The DNA of the CDR3 is TGTGCCAGCAGTGAAGCAGACTCCTACGAGCAGTACTTC. It encodes CASSEADSYEQYF.

The sample holds many counts of this clonotype. The CDR3 here is CASSKSPGLANTGELFF. The CDR3 DNA reads TGTGCCAGCAGTAAATCTCCTGGACTAGCGAACACCGGGGAGCTGTTTTTT. The J gene is TRBJ2-2, the V gene TRBV12-3 or TRBV12-4; TRBD2 aligns across 7 bases. The V gene end was trimmed by 5 bases and the J gene end by 0 bases; junction bases not matched to a gene: 9. The CDR3 consists of 17 residues.

This clonotype has a count of ten or more. The CDR3 here is CASSLTGEVGSEQYF. The CDR3 DNA follows: TGCGCCAGCAGCTTGACGGGAGAAGTGGGAAGCGAGCAGTACTTC. The chain links TRBV5-1 to TRBJ2-7; D possibly corresponds to TRBD2 (6 bases). The CDR3 is 15 residues long. The germline V gene encodes CDR1 SGHRS and CDR2 YFSETQ. V lost 1 base and J lost 6, with 17 bases in between.

This clonotype was counted a few times. The chain couples TRBV20-1 to TRBJ2-5; either TRBD1 or TRBD2 may fit D (5 bases each). Germline lookup yields CDR1 DFQATT and CDR2 SNEGSKA (reference sequence). The CDR3 totals 13 residues. With 3 bases removed from V and 3 bases from J, the gap between germline ends came to 11 bases. CDR3 amino acids: CSARPGPEETQYF. The CDR3 nucleotides are TGCAGTGCTAGGCCGGGACCAGAAGAGACCCAGTACTTC.

This clonotype was recorded at least ten times. The chain joins TRBV30 to TRBJ2-7; D ambiguous. Germline V gene data show CDR1 as GTSNPN and CDR2 as SVGIG (reference sequence). This CDR3 contains 14 residues. Trimming removed 0 bases from V and 6 bases from J, with 15 bases in between. CDR3 nucleotide sequence: TGTGCCTGGAGTGTATTGGGTACCGCCTTCGAGCAGTACTTC. Protein product: CAWSVLGTAFEQYF.

This clonotype showed up just a few times. CDR3 amino acids: CASSYSGTMILAGELFF. CDR3 sequence (DNA): TGTGCCAGCAGTTACTCCGGGACGATGATCTTGGCCGGGGAGCTGTTTTTT. The chain joins TRBV6-5 to TRBJ2-2; D is possibly TRBD1 or TRBD2 (5 bases each). CDR1 MNHEY and CDR2 SVGAGI come from the germline V gene. The CDR3 length is 17 residues. Trimming left V 0 bases short and J 6 bases short, with 17 bases between.

This clonotype has just a few counts. The CDR3 here is CASSSGEGGRYTF. The CDR3 bases are TGTGCCAGCAGCTCCGGCGAGGGAGGTCGCTACACCTTC. The V call is TRBV7-9, the J call TRBJ1-2; no clear D. The CDR3 has 13 residues. Trimming cost V 4 bases and J 9 bases, with 15 bases left between them. Germline assignment: CDR1 SEHNR and CDR2 FQNEAQ (reference sequence).

Only a few counts were recorded for this clonotype. Being one base from a much bigger clone, this may be a read error. The chain is built from TRBV28 and TRBJ1-5; 8 bases map to TRBD1. Looked up from germline, CDR1 is MDHEN and CDR2 is SYDVKM. The CDR3 length is 15 residues. For the CDR3, the DNA is TGTGCCAGCAGTTTATGGCGACAGGGGCATCAGCCCCGGCATTTT. The encoded protein is CASSLWRQGHQPRHF.